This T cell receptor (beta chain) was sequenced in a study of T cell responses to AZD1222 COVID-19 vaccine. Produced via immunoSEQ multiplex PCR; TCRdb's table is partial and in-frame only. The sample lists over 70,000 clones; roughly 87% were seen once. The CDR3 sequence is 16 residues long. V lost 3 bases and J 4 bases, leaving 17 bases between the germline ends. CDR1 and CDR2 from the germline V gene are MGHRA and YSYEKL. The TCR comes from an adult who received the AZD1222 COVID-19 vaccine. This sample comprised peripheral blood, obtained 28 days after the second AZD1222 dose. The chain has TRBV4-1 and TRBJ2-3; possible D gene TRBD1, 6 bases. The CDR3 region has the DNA TGCGCCAGCAGCCACACACAGGGATTAGTACCAGATACGCAGTATTTT. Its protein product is CASSHTQGLVPDTQYF.